This T cell receptor (beta chain) was observed in a study of post-analysis software for immune sequencing data. Study outcomes and limitations: Multiple sclerosis was associated with a significant reduction in normalized Chao1 diversity relative to controls. Five or six TRBV segments, TRBV5-6, TRBV5-1 and TRBV20-1 among them, were found more frequent in patients than controls.

Unique molecular identifiers had been added to the TCR beta cDNA libraries. TCRdb reprocessed the PCR reads with MiXCR, giving one entry per CDR3 protein. This table holds around 500,000 distinct CDR3 sequences, around 36% found once. The CDR3 has 14 residues. The germline CDR1 and CDR2 sequences are SEHNR and FQNEAQ (reference sequence). This clonotype has just one count. Antigen unknown. An end of the junction does not agree with germline; a read error may underlie this. The sequence came from a girl aged 2 to 17 with multiple sclerosis. The specimen sequenced was blood. V is TRBV7-9 and J is TRBJ2-3, with D perhaps matching TRBD1 (6 bases). CDR3 loop: CSSTAGAGTDTQYF. The CDR3 DNA is TGTTCCAGCACTGCAGGGGCGGGCACAGATACGCAGTATTTT.